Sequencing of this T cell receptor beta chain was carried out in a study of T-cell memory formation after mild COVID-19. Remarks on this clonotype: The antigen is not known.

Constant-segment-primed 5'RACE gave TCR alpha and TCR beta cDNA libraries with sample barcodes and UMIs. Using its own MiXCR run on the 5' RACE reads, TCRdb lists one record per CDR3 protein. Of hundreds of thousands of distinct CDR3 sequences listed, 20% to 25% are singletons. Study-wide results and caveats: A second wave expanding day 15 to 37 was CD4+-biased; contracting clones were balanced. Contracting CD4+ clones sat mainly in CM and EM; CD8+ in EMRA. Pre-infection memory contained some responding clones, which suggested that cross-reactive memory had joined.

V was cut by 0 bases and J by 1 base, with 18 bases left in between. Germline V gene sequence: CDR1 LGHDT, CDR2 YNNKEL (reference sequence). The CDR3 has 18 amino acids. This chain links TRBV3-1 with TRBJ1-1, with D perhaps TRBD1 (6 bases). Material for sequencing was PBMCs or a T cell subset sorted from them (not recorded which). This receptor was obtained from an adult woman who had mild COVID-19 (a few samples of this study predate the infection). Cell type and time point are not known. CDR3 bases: TGTGCCAGCAGCCAAGAGGGGTGGGGGGCGATCCCGAACACTGAAGCTTTCTTT. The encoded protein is CASSQEGWGAIPNTEAFF. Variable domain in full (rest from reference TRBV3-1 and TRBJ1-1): DTAVSQTPKYLVTQMGNDKSIKCEQNLGHDTMYWYKQDSKKFLKIMFSYNNKELIINETVPNRFSPKSPDKAHLNLHINSLELGDSAVYFCASSQEGWGAIPNTEAFFGQGTRLTVV.